This T cell receptor beta chain was recorded in a study of ipilimumab plus nivolumab after autologous stem cell transplantation. Background on the study: Median doses per patient: 4 or 5 ipilimumab, under 10 nivolumab. Both relapsed and primary refractory DLBCL were included.

Generated by immunoSEQ multiplex PCR, the TCRdb table keeps only in-frame clones and is missing some. The data hold some 16,000 clones, with about 81% observed a single time. The CDR3 has 16 residues. With 5 bases removed from V and 0 bases from J, the gap between germline ends came to 16 bases. Germline CDR1 SGHNT, CDR2 YYREEE (reference sequence). Ipilimumab, 1 mg/kg, started 14 to 28 days after autologous transplant. The rearrangement joins TRBV5-4 to TRBJ2-3, with D tentatively TRBD2 (6 bases). The sequence was obtained from a male donor with diffuse large B-cell lymphoma. The sample in question was PBMCs, obtained in a trial of ipilimumab plus nivolumab as post-transplant consolidation. The CDR3 nucleotides read TGTGCCAGCAGATTCGGGGGTCTCTCTAGCACAGATACGCAGTATTTT. Translated: CASRFGGLSSTDTQYF.